The next 16 T cell receptor beta chains were all read from a single sample in a study of blood T cell repertoires in COVID-19. Clones were sequenced by immunoSEQ multiplex PCR, and TCRdb holds only the in-frame ones, with some missing. The sample consists of around 130,000 clones, about four fifths of them appearing once. Sequencing was carried out using peripheral blood. These receptors all come from a man aged 35-49 years with active or convalescent COVID-19.

For the CDR3, the DNA is TGTGCCAGCAGCGTAGACCCTAGCGGGGGGTATGAGCAGTTCTTC. Its protein product is CASSVDPSGGYEQFF. The chain employs TRBV9 and TRBJ2-1; 11 bases are a match to TRBD2. CDR1 SGDLS and CDR2 YYNGEE come from the germline V gene. The CDR3 sequence is 15 residues long. V shed 0 bases, J shed 8 bases, and the junction held 4 bases outside the gene matches.

This chain joins TRBV7-9 and TRBJ2-5; D might be TRBD2 (5 bases). The CDR3 has 13 residues. Trimming pared 4 bases from V and 7 bases from J, leaving 13 bases between. The germline V gene has CDR1 SEHNR and CDR2 FQNEAQ (reference sequence). The CDR3 loop reads CASSSLVAGTQYF. In DNA form, the CDR3 reads TGTGCCAGCAGCTCGCTGGTGGCGGGGACCCAGTACTTC.

This clone was observed a handful of times. The chain employs TRBV2 and TRBJ1-3; unclear D gene. This CDR3 is 16 amino acids long. Germline V gene lookup returns CDR1 SNHLY and CDR2 FYNNEI. V lost 4 bases and J 0 bases, leaving 13 bases between the germline ends. CDR3 sequence (DNA): TGTGCCAGCAGTGTAGGAGGCCCGAGCTCTGGAAACACCATATATTTT. It is translated as CASSVGGPSSGNTIYF.

The V and J genes are TRBV4-2 and TRBJ2-5; the match to TRBD2 covers 8 bases. Germline CDR1 reads LGHNA; CDR2 reads YNFKEQ. V lost 0 bases and J lost 4; bases outside the gene matches: 16. The CDR3 totals 19 residues. CDR3 sequence: CASSQDSASGSGGGETQYF. The CDR3 nucleotides read TGTGCCAGCAGCCAAGATAGCGCTAGCGGGTCAGGAGGGGGAGAGACCCAGTACTTC.

This rearrangement joins TRBV18 to TRBJ2-7, with 9 bases aligning to TRBD1. Trimming cost V 5 bases and J 2 bases; bases outside gene matches: 4. Germline V gene lookup returns CDR1 KGHSH and CDR2 LQKENI. The CDR3 runs 14 residues. The CDR3 sequence is CASSTGGATYEQYF. CDR3 DNA: TGTGCCAGCTCAACAGGGGGCGCCACCTACGAGCAGTACTTC.

The chain is built from TRBV9 and TRBJ2-3; D perhaps matches TRBD1 (5 bases). Germline V gene data show CDR1 as SGDLS and CDR2 as YYNGEE. Trimming cost V 2 bases and J 6 bases, with 13 bases left between them. This CDR3 is built from 14 residues. In DNA, the CDR3 is TGTGCCAGCAGCGTTGTGGGGCTGGTGGATACGCAGTATTTT. Its translation: CASSVVGLVDTQYF.

The rearrangement links TRBV28 to TRBJ2-7; TRBD1 aligns across 8 bases. CDR1 and CDR2 (germline): MDHEN, SYDVKM. This CDR3 region has 15 residues. The ends lost 4 bases at V and 3 bases at J; junction bases unmatched: 8. The CDR3, as DNA: TGTGCCAGCAGTTCGACGCAGGGGGCGCACTACGAGCAGTACTTC. This gives the protein CASSSTQGAHYEQYF.

The rearrangement uses TRBV19 and TRBJ1-1; 7 nucleotides agree with TRBD1. The CDR3 runs 13 residues. J lost 10 bases, V lost 3 bases, and 8 bases had no gene match. The germline V gene has CDR1 LNHDA and CDR2 SQIVND (reference sequence). The CDR3, as DNA: TGTGCCAGTAGTATCCTAATGACAGGGACAGCTTTCTTT. Encoded protein: CASSILMTGTAFF.

The chain couples TRBV6-2 or TRBV6-3 to TRBJ2-1; D is perhaps TRBD1 (6 bases). Germline V lookup: CDR1 MNHEY, CDR2 SVGEGT. The CDR3 sequence is 16 residues long. V was trimmed by 2 bases and J by 2 bases, leaving 13 bases between them. CDR3 protein: CASSYRLQGPYNEQFF. The DNA for the CDR3 is TGTGCCAGCAGTTACCGGTTACAGGGACCCTACAATGAGCAGTTCTTC.

The chain employs TRBV9 and TRBJ2-3; TRBD2 matches at 11 bases. The germline gives CDR1 SGDLS, CDR2 YYNGEE. CDR3 length equals 15 residues. The ends lost 2 bases at V and 5 bases at J; junction bases unmatched: 4. DNA for the CDR3: TGTGCCAGCAGCGTTAGCGGGGGGGCCGGAGATACGCAGTATTTT. Amino acids: CASSVSGGAGDTQYF.

This clone was counted once. This rearrangement joins TRBV19 to TRBJ1-2, with D maybe TRBD1 (6 bases). Germline CDR1 is LNHDA and CDR2 is SQIVND (reference sequence). This CDR3 is 15 amino acids long. V shed 5 bases and J shed 3 bases, with 16 bases lying between them. The CDR3 coding sequence is TGTGCCAGTAGTCTAAACAGGGAATTGGACTATGGCTACACCTTC. Its translation is CASSLNRELDYGYTF. Together with reference TRBV19 and TRBJ1-2, the CDR3 gives the full variable domain: DGGITQSPKYLFRKEGQNVTLSCEQNLNHDAMYWYRQDPGQGLRLIYYSQIVNDFQKGDIAEGYSVSREKKESFPLTVTSAQKNPTAFYLCASSLNRELDYGYTFGSGTRLTVV.

This chain joins TRBV27 and TRBJ2-3; 9 nucleotides align to TRBD2. The CDR3 length is 14 residues. Germline-derived CDR1 and CDR2 are MNHEY and SMNVEV (reference sequence). Trimming took 2 bases from V and 7 from J; bases not matched to a gene: 4. DNA of the CDR3: TGTGCCAGCAGTTTAAGCGGGGGGTTGAATACGCAGTATTTT. Amino acids: CASSLSGGLNTQYF.

The gene calls are TRBV9 and TRBJ1-2, with a tentative D call TRBD1 (6 bases). Between the trimmed V and J ends, which lost 0 bases and 0 bases, there was a span of 15 bases. The CDR3 is made up of 17 amino acids. Germline CDR1 is SGDLS and CDR2 is YYNGEE. The CDR3 bases are TGTGCCAGCAGCGTAGGGTCAGGGGCGCTCGCTAACTATGGCTACACCTTC. Amino acids: CASSVGSGALANYGYTF.

The V and J genes are TRBV7-9 and TRBJ2-7; 14 bases fit TRBD2. The CDR3 is made up of 16 amino acids. Germline assignment: CDR1 SEHNR and CDR2 FQNEAQ (reference sequence). Trimming cost V 5 bases and J 7 bases; bases outside gene matches: 10. The CDR3, as DNA: TGTGCCAGCAGCCTCGGACTAGCGGGGGGCCAGGGGGAGCAGTACTTC. Translated: CASSLGLAGGQGEQYF.

The rearrangement links TRBV7-9 to TRBJ2-5; D unclear. Germline V gives CDR1 SEHNR, CDR2 FQNEAQ (reference sequence). With 1 base removed from V and 3 bases from J, the gap between germline ends came to 9 bases. The CDR3 is made up of 14 amino acids. The CDR3 loop reads CASSLVVAEETQYF. DNA of the CDR3: TGTGCCAGCAGCTTAGTTGTAGCCGAAGAGACCCAGTACTTC.

The V gene is TRBV9, the J gene TRBJ2-7, with TRBD1 matching over 10 bases. J was trimmed by 6 bases and V by 3 bases; bases with no gene match: 9. The V gene's germline CDR1 is SGDLS and CDR2 YYNGEE. This CDR3 comprises 15 residues. CDR3 DNA: TGTGCCAGCAGCGGACCGGGACAGGGGAGGTTCGAGCAGTACTTC. Amino acid sequence: CASSGPGQGRFEQYF.